These 30 T cell receptor beta chains were sequenced from one sample in a study. The method was immunoSEQ multiplex PCR; TCRdb's version includes in-frame clones alone and lacks a portion of them. The sample lists about 50,000 clones, approximately 95% occurring once. Sequencing was done on a sample of PBMCs. The receptors shown here come from a man aged 40-55 years with rheumatoid arthritis.

The V gene is TRBV5-1, the J gene TRBJ2-1; D unresolved. There are 15 residues in the CDR3. Trimming shortened V by 0 bases and J by 6 bases, and 13 bases separated the two germline ends. Germline V gives CDR1 SGHRS, CDR2 YFSETQ. The CDR3 protein is CASSLGAILANEQFF. In DNA, the CDR3 is TGCGCCAGCAGCTTGGGGGCCATATTGGCCAATGAGCAGTTCTTC.

This sequence joins TRBV10-3 and TRBJ1-6, with D tentatively TRBD1 (5 bases). Trimming took 4 bases from V and 6 from J, leaving 10 bases between them. CDR1 is ENHRY, CDR2 SYGVKD, per germline. The CDR3 sequence is 14 residues long. This CDR3 is CAISGAGGNSPLHF. The DNA for the CDR3 is TGTGCCATCAGTGGAGCGGGGGGTAATTCACCCCTCCACTTT.

This chain connects TRBV7-2 to TRBJ1-2; D gene unclear. Germline CDR1 SGHTA, CDR2 FQGNSA. Trimming cost V 5 bases and J 4 bases, with 11 bases left between them. The CDR3 is 13 residues long. In DNA, the CDR3 is TGTGCCAGCAGCCCCGTGACGGCCTATGGCTACACCTTC. Translating gives CASSPVTAYGYTF. The variable domain in full, completed from reference TRBV7-2 and TRBJ1-2, reads GAGVSQSPSNKVTEKGKDVELRCDPISGHTALYWYRQSLGQGLEFLIYFQGNSAPDKSGLPSDRFSAERTGGSVSTLTIQRTQQEDSAVYLCASSPVTAYGYTFGSGTRLTVV.

CDR3 residues: CASSLYQETQYF. The CDR3 DNA reads TGTGCCAGCAGCTTGTACCAAGAGACCCAGTACTTC. The chain combines TRBV13 with TRBJ2-5; no definite D call. V lost 3 bases and J 0 bases, leaving 2 bases between the germline ends. The germline V gene encodes CDR1 PRHDT and CDR2 FYEKMQ (reference sequence). The CDR3 has 12 residues. The complete variable domain, with remaining parts taken from reference TRBV13 and TRBJ2-5, reads AAGVIQSPRHLIKEKRETATLKCYPIPRHDTVYWYQQGPGQDPQFLISFYEKMQSDKGSIPDRFSAQQFSDYHSELNMSSLELGDSALYFCASSLYQETQYFGPGTRLLVL.

The chain carries TRBV5-4 and TRBJ1-6; TRBD1 aligns across 7 bases. After removal of 4 bases from V and 2 bases from J, the junction contained 3 bases not matched to a gene. This CDR3 is 15 amino acids long. The germline V gene encodes CDR1 SGHNT and CDR2 YYREEE (reference sequence). The CDR3 coding sequence is TGTGCCAGCAGCCCGGGACAGCCCTATAATTCACCCCTCCACTTT. This codes for CASSPGQPYNSPLHF.

The V call is TRBV4-3, the J call TRBJ1-5; 9 nucleotides line up with TRBD1. V lost 1 base to trimming and J lost 0 bases; unmatched junction nucleotides: 7. CDR3 length: 18 residues. Germline V CDR1 and CDR2: LGHNA, YSLEER. The CDR3 is CASSQAWTGEYSNQPQHF. The CDR3 nucleotides read TGCGCCAGCAGCCAAGCGTGGACAGGGGAATATAGCAATCAGCCCCAGCATTTT.

The CDR3 coding sequence is TGTGCCAGCAGTGAGTTAGCGGGAGGCTCCGGCCCCTACAATGAGCAGTTCTTC. It encodes CASSELAGGSGPYNEQFF. The chain employs TRBV6-4 and TRBJ2-1; 10 bases map to TRBD2. Trimming cost V 3 bases and J 2 bases; bases outside gene matches: 10. The CDR3 extends over 18 amino acids. Germline lookup yields CDR1 MRHNA and CDR2 SNTAGT.

The chain recombines TRBV3-1 (or the pseudogene TRBV3-2) with TRBJ2-3, with TRBD2 as a possible D gene (5 bases). Trimming stripped 4 bases from V and 2 bases from J, with 16 bases between. Germline CDR1 LGHDT, CDR2 YNNKEL (reference sequence). This CDR3 is 16 amino acids long. As DNA, the CDR3 is TGTGCCAGCAGCCTAAGATTTAGCGAGTACACAGATACGCAGTATTTT. This encodes CASSLRFSEYTDTQYF.

The chain carries TRBV5-1 and TRBJ2-1; D is unresolved. The germline V gene has CDR1 SGHRS and CDR2 YFSETQ. The CDR3 contains 12 residues. V lost 0 bases, J lost 9 bases, and 7 bases lay in between. The CDR3 loop is CASSLGTGEQFF. The CDR3 coding sequence is TGCGCCAGCAGCTTGGGAACCGGTGAGCAGTTCTTC.

The CDR3 DNA follows: TGCGCCAGCAGCCTCAGGTTGAACACTGAAGCTTTCTTT. Translating it yields CASSLRLNTEAFF. The J gene is TRBJ1-1, the V gene TRBV4-3; D ambiguous. V was clipped by 4 bases and J by 0 bases, with 6 bases between them. CDR1 and CDR2 (germline): LGHNA, YSLEER. The CDR3 covers 13 residues.

Comments on this clone: This same CDR3 is encoded by further DNA sequences in the sample. V and J are TRBV5-4 and TRBJ2-3; no firm D call. This CDR3 contains 15 residues. Between the trimmed V and J ends, which lost 0 bases and 2 bases, there was a span of 10 bases. The germline V gene has CDR1 SGHNT and CDR2 YYREEE (reference sequence). This chain's CDR3 is CASSLDRRSTDTQYF. For the CDR3, the DNA is TGTGCCAGCAGCTTGGATCGAAGATCCACAGATACGCAGTATTTT. The full variable domain, in which reference TRBV5-4 and TRBJ2-3 provide the parts outside the CDR3, is ETGVTQSPTHLIKTRGQQVTLRCSSQSGHNTVSWYQQALGQGPQFIFQYYREEENGRGNFPPRFSGLQFPNYSSELNVNALELDDSALYLCASSLDRRSTDTQYFGPGTRLTVL.

This clone was picked up one time. The V and J genes are TRBV7-2 and TRBJ2-7, with D possibly TRBD2 on 6 matching bases. Deletions cut 5 bases from V and 3 bases from J, with 14 bases between. This CDR3 is built from 14 residues. The germline V gene encodes CDR1 SGHTA and CDR2 FQGNSA. The CDR3 DNA reads as TGTGCCAGCAGCAAGGACGGCGGGAACTACGAGCAGTACTTC. This sequence encodes CASSKDGGNYEQYF.

The V call is TRBV14, the J call TRBJ1-1; 8 positions agree with TRBD1. Trimming took 4 bases from V and 6 from J; bases not matched to a gene: 13. The CDR3 totals 16 residues. Germline V CDR1 and CDR2: SGHDN, FVKESK. The CDR3 DNA is TGTGCCAGCAGCCCCCGACAGGGGATTGGGCTGGCTGAAGCTTTCTTT. Translated, it gives CASSPRQGIGLAEAFF. Combining the CDR3 with reference TRBV14 and TRBJ1-1 gives the whole variable domain EAGVTQFPSHSVIEKGQTVTLRCDPISGHDNLYWYRRVMGKEIKFLLHFVKESKQDESGMPNNRFLAERTGGTYSTLKVQPAELEDSGVYFCASSPRQGIGLAEAFFGQGTRLTVV.

The CDR3 loop reads CASSLTYSYNEQFF. In DNA, the CDR3 is TGTGCCAGCAGCTTGACATACTCCTACAATGAGCAGTTCTTC. The chain recombines TRBV7-2 with TRBJ2-1; D is unresolved. V was shortened by 3 bases and J by 0 bases, with 6 bases between the two germline ends. The length of the CDR3 is 14 residues. Germline V gives CDR1 SGHTA, CDR2 FQGNSA.

A word on this clone: Germline and junction disagree at one end, which may indicate a read error. The chain has TRBV5-1 and TRBJ2-5, with 11 bases lining up with TRBD2. This CDR3 has 18 amino acids. The germline CDR1 and CDR2 sequences are SGHRS and YFSETQ. The DNA of the CDR3 is TGCGCCAGCTGCTTGGGGCCTAGCGGGGGGCCCGTCCAAGAGACCCAGTACTTC. Protein sequence: CASCLGPSGGPVQETQYF.

This clone was seen just once. The chain combines TRBV7-2 with TRBJ2-7, with D perhaps matching TRBD2 (5 bases). The CDR3 extends over 14 amino acids. V lost 3 bases and J 3 bases, leaving 12 bases between the germline ends. Germline CDR1 is SGHTA and CDR2 is FQGNSA. CDR3 sequence reads: CASSFRRANYEQYF. The CDR3 nucleotides are TGTGCCAGCAGCTTTCGGCGGGCTAACTACGAGCAGTACTTC. The full variable domain, in which reference TRBV7-2 and TRBJ2-7 provide the parts outside the CDR3, is GAGVSQSPSNKVTEKGKDVELRCDPISGHTALYWYRQSLGQGLEFLIYFQGNSAPDKSGLPSDRFSAERTGGSVSTLTIQRTQQEDSAVYLCASSFRRANYEQYFGPGTRLTVT.

J is TRBJ2-5 and V is TRBV19; a weak D match, TRBD1 (5 bases). V lost 4 bases, J lost 1 base, and 10 bases lay in between. CDR3 size: 14 residues. Germline V lookup: CDR1 LNHDA, CDR2 SQIVND (reference sequence). CDR3: CASSTGRSQETQYF. Here the CDR3 DNA reads TGTGCCAGTAGTACAGGGCGGAGCCAAGAGACCCAGTACTTC.

This clone was recorded once. The chain combines TRBV10-3 with TRBJ2-7; maybe TRBD1 (6 bases). Trimming took 6 bases from V and 13 from J, leaving 13 bases between them. The CDR3 is 10 residues long. The V gene's germline CDR1 is ENHRY and CDR2 SYGVKD. The CDR3 is CAISSGTLYF. Here the CDR3 DNA reads TGTGCCATCAGCTCCGGGACATTATACTTC.

V and J are TRBV7-9 and TRBJ1-1; a weak D match, TRBD1 (6 bases). Germline V gives CDR1 SEHNR, CDR2 FQNEAQ (reference sequence). CDR3 length equals 13 residues. Trimming left V 6 bases short and J 1 base short, with 9 bases between. CDR3 nucleotides: TGTGCCAGCAGAAGGGGACAGAACACTGAAGCTTTCTTT. Translating it yields CASRRGQNTEAFF.

The chain joins TRBV18 to TRBJ2-1; D is perhaps TRBD1 (6 bases). V was pared by 1 base and J by 6 bases, with 13 bases between. Germline V lookup: CDR1 KGHSH, CDR2 LQKENI. This CDR3 is 15 amino acids long. The CDR3 nucleotides read TGTGCCAGCTCACCACGGCAGGGGTTTGGCAATGAGCAGTTCTTC. This gives the protein CASSPRQGFGNEQFF.

This clone has only a few counts. The chain joins TRBV7-3 to TRBJ1-6; no clear D. The CDR3 is 13 residues long. Germline V gene lookup returns CDR1 SGHTA and CDR2 FQGTGA. V was shortened by 2 bases and J by 7 bases, with 6 bases between the two germline ends. The CDR3 spells CASSLWLNSPLHF. The DNA of the CDR3 is TGTGCCAGCAGCTTATGGCTGAATTCACCCCTCCACTTT.

The rearrangement links TRBV2 to TRBJ2-6; D unclear. This CDR3 has 14 amino acids. The germline gives CDR1 SNHLY, CDR2 FYNNEI. V was pared by 6 bases and J by 1 base, with 7 bases between. CDR3 loop: CASRERSGANVLTF. In nucleotides, the CDR3 is TGTGCCAGCAGGGAACGATCTGGGGCCAACGTCCTGACTTTC.

The chain joins TRBV28 to TRBJ1-2; no firm D call. This CDR3 region has 12 residues. Germline V gene lookup returns CDR1 MDHEN and CDR2 SYDVKM. V was trimmed by 5 bases and J by 2 bases, leaving 6 bases between them. Written as DNA, the CDR3 is TGTGCCAGCAGTGGCGGGAACTATGGCTACACCTTC. Amino acid sequence: CASSGGNYGYTF.

V usage is TRBV3-1 (or the pseudogene TRBV3-2) and J usage is TRBJ1-6; D perhaps matches TRBD1 (5 bases). V gave up 0 bases and J gave up 9 bases, with 12 bases separating them. This CDR3 contains 15 residues. CDR1 LGHDT and CDR2 YNNKEL come from the germline V gene (reference sequence). Here the CDR3 reads CASSQDYQGFSPLHF. The DNA of the CDR3 is TGTGCCAGCAGCCAAGATTACCAGGGATTTTCACCCCTCCACTTT.

The chain is built from TRBV6-5 and TRBJ1-1; 7 nucleotides line up with TRBD1. The J segment lost 0 bases and the V segment lost 6 bases, leaving 10 bases of the junction unmatched. Germline lookup yields CDR1 MNHEY and CDR2 SVGAGI. This CDR3 region has 16 residues. The CDR3 DNA sequence: TGTGCCAGCAGCTACGGACAGGCGATAGTGAACACTGAAGCTTTCTTT. Translating it yields CASSYGQAIVNTEAFF.

The rearrangement joins TRBV7-3 to TRBJ1-2; perhaps TRBD1 as D (5 bases). V gave up 1 base and J gave up 3 bases, with 15 bases separating them. This CDR3 contains 16 residues. From germline, CDR1 is SGHTA and CDR2 FQGTGA. The CDR3 nucleotides are TGTGCCAGCAGCTTAAGACCCCCGGGGGAGGACTATGGCTACACCTTC. Amino acids: CASSLRPPGEDYGYTF.

The chain is built from TRBV5-5 and TRBJ1-5; D call uncertain. Germline V CDR1 and CDR2: SGHKS, YYEKEE (reference sequence). Trimming removed 0 bases at V and 0 bases at J, with 7 bases between. This CDR3 spans 15 amino acids. Here the CDR3 reads CASSLEAPSNQPQHF. CDR3 nucleotide sequence: TGTGCCAGCAGCTTGGAGGCACCTAGCAATCAGCCCCAGCATTTT.

The chain uses TRBV5-4 and TRBJ2-7; D ambiguous. Germline V gives CDR1 SGHNT, CDR2 YYREEE (reference sequence). The CDR3 is 15 amino acids. V was clipped by 0 bases and J by 0 bases, with 10 bases between them. The CDR3 reads CASSLGGPGSYEQYF. In DNA, the CDR3 is TGTGCCAGCAGCTTGGGTGGGCCTGGCTCCTACGAGCAGTACTTC.

The chain combines TRBV3-1 (or the pseudogene TRBV3-2) with TRBJ1-5; D possibly corresponds to TRBD1 (5 bases). Germline V CDR1 and CDR2: LGHDT, YNNKEL (reference sequence). The CDR3 is made up of 14 amino acids. V lost 3 bases and J 6 bases, leaving 12 bases between the germline ends. CDR3 sequence reads: CASSHSTEGQPQHF. CDR3 coding DNA: TGTGCCAGCAGCCACTCGACAGAAGGTCAGCCCCAGCATTTT.

The chain has TRBV7-9 and TRBJ1-1; possible D gene TRBD1, 6 bases. Trimming took 1 base from V and 6 from J, leaving 12 bases between them. Germline CDR1 is SEHNR and CDR2 is FQNEAQ (reference sequence). The CDR3 length is 14 residues. CDR3 loop: CASSLEGGDPEAFF. The CDR3 DNA is TGTGCCAGCAGCTTAGAAGGGGGTGATCCTGAAGCTTTCTTT.